One and the same sample provided the 23 T cell receptor beta chains below, sequenced in a study of blood T cell repertoires in COVID-19. Assay: immunoSEQ multiplex PCR; the TCRdb copy retains only in-frame clones and omits some. The data show 150,000 to 200,000 clones, around 81% seen once. Sequenced sample: peripheral blood. The receptors were gathered from a human donor with acute or convalescent COVID-19. The donor label of this sample is uncertain.

The J gene is TRBJ1-2, the V gene TRBV30; TRBD1 might be the D (6 bases). CDR1 is GTSNPN and CDR2 is SVGIG in the germline V gene (reference sequence). There are 14 residues in the CDR3. V lost 5 bases to trimming and J lost 0 bases, with 13 bases between them. In DNA form, the CDR3 reads TGTGCCTGGTCCCGGGACAAAGCTAACTATGGCTACACCTTC. It codes for CAWSRDKANYGYTF.

The chain couples TRBV19 to TRBJ1-2; 11 bases align to TRBD1. Germline CDR1 is LNHDA and CDR2 is SQIVND (reference sequence). The CDR3 sequence is 15 residues long. The V segment lost 2 bases and the J segment 5 bases; nucleotides outside the gene matches: 4. CDR3 in amino acids: CASSISGQGAYGYTF. The CDR3, as DNA: TGTGCCAGTAGTATATCCGGACAGGGGGCGTATGGCTACACCTTC.

This clone was counted once. The chain links TRBV30 to TRBJ2-3; 7 bases are shared with TRBD2. V shed 2 bases and J 3 bases; nucleotides not matched to a gene: 5. This CDR3 contains 14 residues. Germline CDR1 reads GTSNPN; CDR2 reads SVGIG (reference sequence). CDR3: CAWSWGGVTDTQYF. CDR3 coding DNA: TGTGCCTGGAGTTGGGGGGGGGTGACAGATACGCAGTATTTT.

V and J are TRBV7-9 and TRBJ1-2; 9 bases fit TRBD1. Losses at the gene ends were 6 bases for V and 4 bases for J; bases not matched to a gene: 15. CDR1 and CDR2 from the germline V gene are SEHNR and FQNEAQ (reference sequence). This CDR3 is built from 17 residues. The CDR3: CASRVTGTGLLGYGYTF. The CDR3 region has the DNA TGTGCCAGCAGGGTGACCGGGACAGGGCTCCTTGGCTATGGCTACACCTTC.

J is TRBJ1-2 and V is TRBV3-1 (or the pseudogene TRBV3-2), with a tentative D call TRBD1 (5 bases). Trimming removed 3 bases from V and 8 bases from J, with 13 bases in between. The length of the CDR3 is 13 residues. Germline-derived CDR1 and CDR2 are LGHDT and YNNKEL (reference sequence). CDR3 sequence (DNA): TGTGCCAGCAGCCAGAATCCCACAGGAGGCTACACCTTC. As protein: CASSQNPTGGYTF.

The chain links TRBV3-1 (or the pseudogene TRBV3-2) to TRBJ2-3; weak D call: TRBD2 (6 bases). Germline CDR1 LGHDT, CDR2 YNNKEL (reference sequence). This CDR3 is built from 15 residues. Trimming cost V 9 bases and J 4 bases, with 20 bases left between them. The CDR3 sequence is CASSSSGLDADTQYF. The CDR3 DNA reads as TGTGCCAGTTCCTCCAGCGGGCTTGACGCAGATACGCAGTATTTT.

This chain links TRBV5-4 with TRBJ1-1, with a tentative D call TRBD1 (5 bases). The CDR3 is 15 residues long. Trimming stripped 0 bases from V and 1 base from J, with 10 bases between. Per the germline V gene, CDR1 is SGHNT and CDR2 is YYREEE (reference sequence). CDR3 region: CASSLEGQSNTEAFF. CDR3 DNA sequence: TGTGCCAGCAGCTTGGAAGGACAATCGAACACTGAAGCTTTCTTT.

This clone appeared a few times. V usage is TRBV29-1 and J usage is TRBJ1-5; unclear D gene. V shed 4 bases and J shed 1 base, with 17 bases lying between them. Germline values: CDR1 SQVTM, CDR2 ANQGSEA. CDR3 length: 16 residues. The CDR3 coding sequence is TGCAGCGTTGGGAGGACTGTACAATCGAGCAATCAGCCCCAGCATTTT. Amino acids: CSVGRTVQSSNQPQHF.

This clone appeared a single time. V is TRBV11-2 and J is TRBJ2-1; the match to TRBD2 covers 8 bases. This CDR3 comprises 14 residues. Per the germline V gene, CDR1 is SGHAT and CDR2 is FQNNGV. The ends lost 6 bases at V and 7 bases at J; junction bases unmatched: 8. The CDR3 DNA reads as TGTGCCAGCAGGGGAGCGGGAGTCCAGAATGAGCAGTTCTTC. Its translation: CASRGAGVQNEQFF.

V is TRBV18 and J is TRBJ1-1; 9 positions agree with TRBD1. The CDR3 consists of 15 residues. The ends lost 1 base at V and 1 base at J; junction bases unmatched: 1. Germline V gene data show CDR1 as KGHSH and CDR2 as LQKENI. The CDR3 DNA sequence: TGTGCCAGCTCACCACTGGACAGGGGGAACACTGAAGCTTTCTTT. It translates to CASSPLDRGNTEAFF.

The rearrangement links TRBV5-1 to TRBJ1-2; 9 bases map to TRBD1. J was trimmed by 8 bases and V by 3 bases; bases with no gene match: 8. Per germline, CDR1 SGHRS and CDR2 YFSETQ. This CDR3 contains 14 residues. DNA of the CDR3: TGCGCCAGCAGCTCGCCGGGACAGGGATCAGGCTACACCTTC. This translates into CASSSPGQGSGYTF.

The CDR3 spells CASSLQVGGSYEQYF. DNA for the CDR3: TGTGCCAGCAGCTTACAAGTGGGGGGCTCCTACGAGCAGTACTTC. The V gene is TRBV7-7, the J gene TRBJ2-7, with TRBD2 as a possible D gene (6 bases). Germline lookup yields CDR1 SSHAT and CDR2 FNYEAQ (reference sequence). V gave up 2 bases and J gave up 0 bases, with 11 bases separating them. The length of the CDR3 is 15 residues.

The rearrangement links TRBV11-3 to TRBJ1-4; no clear D. Germline values: CDR1 SGHNT, CDR2 YENEEA. V shed 1 base and J shed 6 bases, with 6 bases lying between them. The CDR3 sequence is 13 residues long. In DNA, the CDR3 is TGTGCCAGCAGCTTAGGCCCAGATGAAAAACTGTTTTTT. Translating gives CASSLGPDEKLFF.

The V and J genes are TRBV7-9 and TRBJ1-1; the D is unclear. The CDR3 is 13 residues long. CDR1 is SEHNR, CDR2 FQNEAQ, per germline (reference sequence). Trimming removed 0 bases at V and 6 bases at J, with 8 bases between. As DNA, the CDR3 is TGTGCCAGCAGCTTAGCGAGCCCCTCTGAAGCTTTCTTT. It yields the protein CASSLASPSEAFF.

This clone was seen just once. V is TRBV5-3 and J is TRBJ2-3; 9 bases fit TRBD1. TRBV5-3 is reported as an ORF; its role is uncertain. CDR3 length: 15 residues. Trimming removed 6 bases from V and 3 bases from J; junction bases left unmatched: 8. CDR3 sequence (DNA): TGTGCCAGAACCCACCGGGACAGGGCGACAGATACGCAGTATTTT. Translated, it gives CARTHRDRATDTQYF.

This clone was seen a few times. The chain is built from TRBV29-1 and TRBJ1-3; D not certain. V lost 5 bases and J 4 bases, leaving 6 bases between the germline ends. The CDR3 covers 11 residues. Germline V gives CDR1 SQVTM, CDR2 ANQGSEA. The CDR3 loop is CSVFEGNTIYF. The DNA of the CDR3 is TGCAGCGTTTTCGAGGGAAACACCATATATTTT.

This clone was detected a few times. The V and J genes are TRBV5-4 and TRBJ1-4; D is possibly TRBD1 (6 bases). CDR3 length equals 15 residues. The germline CDR1 and CDR2 sequences are SGHNT and YYREEE (reference sequence). Trimming pared 4 bases from V and 3 bases from J, leaving 13 bases between. CDR3 loop: CASSNRQEPNEKLFF. Written as DNA, the CDR3 is TGTGCCAGCAGCAATAGACAGGAGCCTAATGAAAAACTGTTTTTT.

This clone was picked up a small number of times. The CDR3 here is CASSLRADRGSNQPQHF. DNA for the CDR3: TGTGCCAGCAGCTTAAGGGCCGACAGGGGGAGTAATCAGCCCCAGCATTTT. The rearrangement uses TRBV7-8 and TRBJ1-5, with 9 bases matching TRBD1. Germline lookup yields CDR1 SGHVS and CDR2 FQNEAQ. The CDR3 consists of 17 residues. V lost 2 bases and J lost 4; bases outside the gene matches: 9.

The V gene is TRBV4-1, the J gene TRBJ2-7; TRBD1 matches at 9 bases. Germline values: CDR1 MGHRA, CDR2 YSYEKL. The CDR3 is 14 amino acids. V was pared by 1 base and J by 5 bases, with 3 bases of the junction left unmatched. This CDR3 is CASSQGQGVNEQYF. The CDR3 DNA is TGCGCCAGCAGCCAAGGACAGGGGGTGAACGAGCAGTACTTC.

The rearrangement links TRBV19 to TRBJ2-1; 7 bases are a match to TRBD2. In germline, CDR1 is LNHDA, CDR2 SQIVND (reference sequence). The CDR3 extends over 12 amino acids. Trimming removed 6 bases from V and 7 bases from J; junction bases left unmatched: 3. CDR3 nucleotide sequence: TGTGCCAGTAGCGGGGGAGGGAATGAGCAGTTCTTC. Amino acids: CASSGGGNEQFF.

Comments on this clone: One end of the junction fails to match germline, which may point to a read error. The rearrangement joins TRBV12-3 or TRBV12-4 to TRBJ1-2, with 10 nucleotides matching TRBD1. This CDR3 region has 12 residues. The CDR3 DNA follows: TGTGCCTGCAGGGACAGGGGATATGGCTACACCTTC. This codes for CACRDRGYGYTF.

The chain links TRBV5-1 to TRBJ2-2; D might be TRBD2 (5 bases). CDR3 size: 15 residues. Germline assignment: CDR1 SGHRS and CDR2 YFSETQ. Trimming cost V 3 bases and J 6 bases, with 15 bases left between them. Here the CDR3 DNA reads TGCGCCAGCAGCTCGGGCCGGGGTCCGGCCGGGGAGCTGTTTTTT. Translated, it gives CASSSGRGPAGELFF.

Only a few counts were recorded for this clone. The chain links TRBV6-6 to TRBJ2-1; 11 bases are shared with TRBD1. There are 16 residues in the CDR3. Germline V lookup: CDR1 MNHNY, CDR2 SVGAGI (reference sequence). V gave up 6 bases and J gave up 9 bases; unmatched junction bases: 13. The chain's CDR3 is CASSSIRDRGGSEQFF. The CDR3 nucleotides read TGTGCCAGCAGCTCTATCCGGGACAGGGGGGGGAGTGAGCAGTTCTTC.